The present T cell receptor beta chain was sequenced within a study of cytomegalovirus exposure and HLA in healthy donors. V trimming: 4 bases; J trimming: 5 bases; junction bases outside the gene matches: 7. The CDR3 has 14 residues. CDR1 and CDR2 (germline): SQVTM, ANQGSEA. PCR was performed using 60 Vbeta and 13 Jbeta primers. Generated by immunoSEQ multiplex PCR, the TCRdb table keeps only in-frame clones and is missing some. The sample contains roughly 100,000 clones, 75% to 85% of which appear only once. Sequencing was carried out using PBMCs. The rearrangement uses TRBV29-1 and TRBJ1-5; 8 positions agree with TRBD1. This receptor was taken from a man aged 25-40 years in good health and CMV-seronegative. The CDR3 region has the DNA TGCAGCGTTGCCCCTGACAGGGGTGATCAGCCCCAGCATTTT. Its protein is CSVAPDRGDQPQHF.